The entry that follows covers one T cell receptor beta chain sequence. The sample is drawn from a study of T cell changes during pregnancy in multiple sclerosis. CDR3 size: 15 residues. The V gene's germline CDR1 is MNHEY and CDR2 SVGAGI. V shed 0 bases, J shed 4 bases, and the junction held 2 bases outside the gene matches. Produced via immunoSEQ multiplex PCR; TCRdb's table is partial and in-frame only. In the table there are roughly 100,000 clones, around 90% of which are singletons. This TCR was sampled from a female donor with multiple sclerosis, enrolled in a pregnancy study. The rearrangement uses TRBV6-5 and TRBJ1-3; TRBD1 agrees at 8 bases. The sequencing here drew on peripheral blood, taken before pregnancy. The CDR3, as DNA: TGTGCCAGCAGTTACTCTACAGGGGGAGGAAACACCATATATTTT. It codes for CASSYSTGGGNTIYF.